This TCR beta chain was recovered during a study of blood T cell repertoires in COVID-19. Across the whole study: Acute and convalescent COVID-19 samples came from the United States, Italy and Spain. T cells, B-cell-depleted T cells, or PBMCs supplied cDNA or gDNA.

V was pared by 10 bases and J by 4 bases, with 13 bases between. CDR1 and CDR2 (germline): WSHSY, SAAADI. The CDR3 is 12 amino acids. Per the original data handling: Estimated nucleated cell counts came from reference gene primer amplification. Repertoires were generated with immunoSEQ multiplex PCR, while TCRdb's copy carries only in-frame clones and drops some. Clone size and the V and J calls come from that table; the DNA yielded D and trimming. The sample lists under 130,000 clones, roughly 88% occurring once. Sequenced sample: peripheral blood. The TCR sequence derives from a human donor in a cohort sampled during active COVID-19. The rearrangement links TRBV10-2 to TRBJ1-2; D is ambiguous. The CDR3: CATYTETYGYTF. CDR3 nucleotide sequence: TGCGCCACCTATACAGAAACCTATGGCTACACCTTC.